The 3 T cell receptor beta chains below were found in one sample sequenced in a study of cytomegalovirus exposure and HLA in healthy donors. PCR was performed using 60 Vbeta and 13 Jbeta primers. Sequencing was performed with immunoSEQ multiplex PCR; in TCRdb, only in-frame clones are kept and a portion is missing. The repertoire holds 150,000 to 200,000 clones, 60% to 80% seen once, with 2.5% to 3% in the top ten. Sequenced input: PBMCs. These receptors were obtained from a man aged 35 to 55 in good health and CMV-seronegative.

Details on this clone: A read error may produce the germline difference seen at one junction end. The chain has TRBV7-9 and TRBJ2-7; 13 nucleotides match TRBD2. The CDR3 loop spans 16 amino acids. From germline, CDR1 is SEHNR and CDR2 FQNEAQ (reference sequence). The CDR3 sequence is CSSSQRTSGSTYEQYF. CDR3 DNA sequence: TGTTCCAGCAGCCAAAGGACTAGCGGGAGTACCTACGAGCAGTACTTC.

The rearrangement links TRBV7-9 to TRBJ2-1; 9 nucleotides line up with TRBD2. The CDR3 covers 14 residues. Per germline, CDR1 SEHNR and CDR2 FQNEAQ (reference sequence). The junction had 2 bases not matched to a gene; V was cut back by 3 bases and J by 5 bases. This CDR3 is CASSLLAGNNEQFF. CDR3 bases: TGTGCCAGCAGCTTGCTAGCGGGAAACAATGAGCAGTTCTTC. The whole variable domain, filled in from reference TRBV7-9 and TRBJ2-1, reads DTGVSQNPRHKITKRGQNVTFRCDPISEHNRLYWYRQTLGQGPEFLTYFQNEAQLEKSRLLSDRFSAERPKGSFSTLEIQRTEQGDSAMYLCASSLLAGNNEQFFGPGTRLTVL.

This clone has a handful of counts. V usage is TRBV6-6 and J usage is TRBJ2-4; maybe TRBD2 (5 bases). V was clipped by 4 bases and J by 4 bases, with 14 bases between them. This CDR3 has 15 amino acids. Germline CDR1 is MNHNY and CDR2 is SVGAGI (reference sequence). The CDR3 DNA sequence: TGTGCCAGCAGTTCCCATGAGGGATCAAAAAACATTCAGTACTTC. It specifies CASSSHEGSKNIQYF.